This T cell receptor (beta chain) was captured in a study of cytomegalovirus exposure and HLA in healthy donors listed by TCRdb under 2017. Notes on the research overall: An earlier analysis of several hundred of the donors reported 250 to 350 Gb of sequence data and 100 million to 120 million unique TCR beta sequences obtained from roughly 180 million T cells. Rather than drawing on any new phenotypic data, the later analysis identified candidate immune exposures from TCR beta sequences and the way those sequences occurred across donors. Donor age, sex, ethnicity and CMV serostatus were compiled alongside the repertoire data. In an earlier analysis of 587 of the donors, high-throughput TCR beta sequencing was used to judge whether each TCR beta V gene segment behaved as functional or pseudogenic. Genome-wide SNP genotypes for about 55% of the roughly 670 donors were used in a later genetic analysis, which treated that subset as a discovery cohort. Around 320 gigabases of sequencing data and 80 million or so unique TCR sequences were included in an early release covering 550 to 650 HLA-typed donors. The number of typed donors differed by locus: about 620-630 for A, B, C, DRB1 and DQB1; 522 for DQA1; 606 for DPA1; and roughly 450 for DPB1. To predict cytomegalovirus infection status, the study brought together high-throughput TCR immunosequencing, statistical association of individual TCRs with disease status, and machine learning. The study used immunosequencing to profile the T cell repertoires of 670 or so subjects and linked those repertoires to cytomegalovirus serostatus. Among the roughly 430 genotyped donors, about 83% belonged to the genetic ancestry cluster associated with self-reported Caucasian donors. HLA typing covered class I and class II loci at four-digit resolution. Among around 400 genotyped donors of the cohort, an average of roughly 230,000 unique TCR beta nucleotide sequences was sequenced per donor, of which about 19% were non-productive. About five DR-DQ haplotypes were treated as single units for association and clustering because of strong linkage in the cohort. The study aimed to test whether cataloging public T cell receptors could reveal signatures of past pathogen exposure. Along with the approximately 650-subject first cohort, a separate validation cohort of 120 different subjects was used. Every repertoire in the discovery cohort had been generated on one and the same sequencing platform. A later analysis re-analyzed previously published TCR beta repertoires from roughly 600 donors and added high-resolution HLA genotyping to study TCR occurrence patterns. Study-wide conclusions, independent of this receptor: A further reported finding was that TCR beta sequences accurately predicted the HLA-A and HLA-B alleles for most subjects in the first cohort. The study gave a list of around 170 TCR beta chains associated with cytomegalovirus. The sequencing pipeline was judged likely to have produced a cluster of highly shared sequence variants as a technical artifact. A later analysis reported that several top co-occurrence clusters appeared linked to parvovirus B19, influenza, CMV and Epstein-Barr virus. While some public TCRs were present in many individuals, most TCR sequences turned up only very rarely across donors. A few of the identified cytomegalovirus-associated TCR beta chains were confirmed in vitro to be specific for cytomegalovirus antigens. The authors suggested that the approach could potentially be extended to other disease states and immunological phenotypes. In an earlier analysis of under 600 of the donors, most TCR beta V segments were observed in productive rearrangements about 87% or about 30% of the time, broadly matching IMGT annotations. Because counts were too low, some 17 rarely observed V segments, including chromosome 9 orphons, were left out of the earlier analysis of a few hundred of the donors. Sequencing depth was assumed to be roughly uniform across donors in the presence/absence analyses, though that assumption may not hold. A later analysis associated 17,000 or so TCR beta sequences with specific HLA alleles at a false discovery rate of 0.05. Linkage disequilibrium might explain the correlated functional status among segregating V segments, but an unknown experimental factor could not be excluded. In this cohort, only TCR beta chains were sequenced, and detectable features were limited by the absence of alpha or paired-chain data. Immune exposure information for the cohort was limited to CMV serostatus. V-gene and J-gene trimming of TCR beta chains was associated with a missense DCLRE1C variant in a later genetic analysis, and the association was replicated in an independent cohort. Compared with the approximately 710-donor mean, donors in an Asian-associated ancestry cluster had fewer N-insertions in productive TCRs, according to a later genetic analysis. According to a later analysis, most CMV-associated TCR beta chains appeared to be HLA-restricted, and the HLA associations seemed to be driven largely by CMV exposure. In a later analysis, HLA-associated TCR beta chains were found to be more clonally expanded and to have lower generation probabilities than equally common non-associated chains. Strong co-occurrence of HLA alleles, especially DR and DQ, made assigning TCR associations to individual alleles difficult. The classifier was reported to diagnose cytomegalovirus status with high specificity and sensitivity in both the original cohort and the validation cohort. HLA typing was unavailable for some donors at each locus, so association tests used only the typed subset. According to a later analysis, TCR association rates differed among HLA loci, with DRB1 alleles showing the most associated TCRs and HLA-C alleles showing the fewest.

In total, 500 to 700 healthy bone marrow donors made up the cohort. Cohort members were all nominally healthy when sampled, although unrecorded immune exposures were likely present. The donor tested CMV seronegative, placing the donor among the 350 to 400 seronegative members of the cohort. Every donor gave a peripheral blood sample, and the peripheral blood mononuclear cells from that sample were used for TCR beta sequencing. The Qiagen DNeasy Blood Extraction Kit was used to extract genomic DNA from the blood cell samples. A note on this clone: Its cognate antigen has yet to be identified. One end of the junction fails to match germline, which may point to a read error.

Library prep was done by the immunoSEQ multiplex PCR assay. For the multiplex PCR, a mixture combining 60 forward primers for TCR Vbeta segments and 13 reverse primers for TCR Jbeta segments was used. A multiplex PCR assay on genomic DNA amplified the CDR3 region of rearranged TCR beta genes. On the Illumina HiSeq System, the amplified TCR beta libraries were sequenced as 87-base-pair reads. Per the source publication's procedure: A later analysis tallied around 80 million unique TCR beta chains across the roughly 610 repertoires, and about 12 million of those chains were shared by two or more donors. Raw reads were error-corrected and collapsed into unique sequences with a nearest-neighbor algorithm that merged closely related sequences to remove PCR and sequencing errors. To assign V, D and J gene segments, CDR3 sequences were aligned to IMGT reference sequences. For a sequence to be retained, at least a six-nucleotide match to both a V gene segment and a J gene segment was required. A rearrangement was called productive if the CDR3 had no stop codons and remained in frame with V and J, and every other rearrangement was called non-productive. Following IMGT convention, CDR3 was defined as the stretch from the second conserved V-encoded cysteine up to the conserved J-encoded phenylalanine. Sequences without an unambiguous match to a single V gene segment were excluded from the earlier analysis of 450 to 750 of the donors. In an earlier analysis of several hundred of the donors, a V segment was called functional when productive rearrangements were above 56.7%, and segregating when the standard deviation between donors exceeded 5%. A statistical classification framework was built to diagnose cytomegalovirus status from the catalog of TCR beta chain sequences. In a later analysis, TCR nucleotide sequences were compared against IMGT/GENE-DB human TR gene sequences so that V and J genes could be assigned. The TCRdist pipeline was used in a later analysis to assign CDR3 sequences and most-parsimonious VDJ recombination scenarios. A later analysis defined each TCR beta chain by its CDR3 amino acid sequence plus V-gene family, and excluded reads lacking a unique V-gene family. To address suspected cross-contamination and a sequencing artifact, a later analysis removed around 590 highly shared, low-generation-probability nucleotide sequences. In a later analysis, a clonal expansion index for each public chain was calculated from normalized within-repertoire ranks of inferred template counts. A later analysis computed generation probabilities with a VDJ recombination model fitted to out-of-frame rearrangements, and checked the results against IGoR. In a later analysis, TCR-TCR, TCR-HLA and TCR-CMV co-occurrence was scored with hypergeometric tests, and a repertoire-size bias correction was applied to TCR pairs. A later analysis estimated false discovery rates by permuting HLA or CMV assignments 20 times. In a later analysis, co-occurring TCRs were grouped using DBSCAN, with TCRdist sequence similarity added in when clustering inside HLA-allele-positive subsets. For co-occurrence clustering, repertoires with fewer than 30,000 or more than 120,000 public chains were excluded, along with roughly 5 repertoires with anomalous nucleotide sharing. TCRdb's version of the immuneACCESS table is confined to in-frame rearrangements and falls short of the full clone set. An unresolved V gene accounts for under half of the shortfall where checked; the remainder is of unknown origin. Clone size and V and J calls were adopted from that table, with D and trimming inferred from the DNA. Across this sample there are 120,000 to 150,000 clones, with roughly 86% seen only once. Clones ranked in the top ten supply roughly 0.53% of the sample.

Sequenced material: PBMCs. The sequence was collected from a woman aged 40-49 years in good health and CMV-seronegative.

The CDR3 region has the sequence CSSSFSGMVNIQYF. The sequenced DNA: TGTTCCAGCAGCTTCAGCGGGATGGTAAACATTCAGTACTTC. The chain is encoded by TRBV7-9 joined to TRBJ2-4, and TRBD2 aligns with 7 junction nucleotides. Spanning cysteine to phenylalanine, the CDR3 consists of 14 amino acids. Here the CDR3 DNA is all that survives: 42 bases in frame from base 1. As encoded in the germline V gene (reference sequence), CDR1 is SEHNR while CDR2 is FQNEAQ.